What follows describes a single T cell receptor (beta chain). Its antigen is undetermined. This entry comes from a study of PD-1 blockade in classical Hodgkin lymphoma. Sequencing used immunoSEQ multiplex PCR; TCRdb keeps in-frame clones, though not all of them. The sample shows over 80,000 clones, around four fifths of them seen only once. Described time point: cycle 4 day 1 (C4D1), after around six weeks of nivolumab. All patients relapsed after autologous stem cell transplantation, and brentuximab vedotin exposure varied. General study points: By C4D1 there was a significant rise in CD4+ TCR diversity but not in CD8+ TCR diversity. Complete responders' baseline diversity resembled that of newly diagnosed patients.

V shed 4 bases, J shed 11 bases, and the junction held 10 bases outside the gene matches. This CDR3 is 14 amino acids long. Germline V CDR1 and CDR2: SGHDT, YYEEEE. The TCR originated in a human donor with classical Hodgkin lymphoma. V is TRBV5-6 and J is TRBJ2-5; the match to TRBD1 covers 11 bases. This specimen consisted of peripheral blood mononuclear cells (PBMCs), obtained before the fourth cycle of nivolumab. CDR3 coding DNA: TGTGCCAGCAGCGTCGGACAGGGGGCGCTTGAGCAGTACTTC. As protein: CASSVGQGALEQYF.